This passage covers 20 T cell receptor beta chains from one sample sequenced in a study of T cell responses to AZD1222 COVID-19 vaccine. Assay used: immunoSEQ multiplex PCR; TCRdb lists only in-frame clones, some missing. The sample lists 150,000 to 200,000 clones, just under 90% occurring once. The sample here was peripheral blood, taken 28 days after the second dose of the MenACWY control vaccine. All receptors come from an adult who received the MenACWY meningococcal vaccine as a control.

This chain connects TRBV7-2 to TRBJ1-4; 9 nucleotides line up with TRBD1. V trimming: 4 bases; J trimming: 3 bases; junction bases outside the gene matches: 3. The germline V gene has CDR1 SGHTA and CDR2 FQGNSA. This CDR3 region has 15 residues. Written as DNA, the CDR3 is TGTGCCAGCAGCTCGGGACAGGGTTCTAATGAAAAACTGTTTTTT. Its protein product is CASSSGQGSNEKLFF. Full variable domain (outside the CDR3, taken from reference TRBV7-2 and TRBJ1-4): GAGVSQSPSNKVTEKGKDVELRCDPISGHTALYWYRQSLGQGLEFLIYFQGNSAPDKSGLPSDRFSAERTGGSVSTLTIQRTQQEDSAVYLCASSSGQGSNEKLFFGSGTQLSVL.

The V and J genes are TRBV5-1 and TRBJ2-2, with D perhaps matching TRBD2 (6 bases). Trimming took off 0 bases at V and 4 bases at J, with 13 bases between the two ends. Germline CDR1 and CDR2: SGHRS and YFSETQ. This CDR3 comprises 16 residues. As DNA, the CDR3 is TGCGCCAGCAGCTTGGGCAATAGCGGACCCACCGGGGAGCTGTTTTTT. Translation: CASSLGNSGPTGELFF.

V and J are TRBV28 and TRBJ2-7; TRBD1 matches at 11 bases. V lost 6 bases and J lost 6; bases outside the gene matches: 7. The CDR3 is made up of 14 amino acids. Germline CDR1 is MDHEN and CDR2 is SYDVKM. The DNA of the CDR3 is TGTGCCAGCAGCTCAGGACAGGGGGCTTTCGAGCAGTACTTC. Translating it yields CASSSGQGAFEQYF.

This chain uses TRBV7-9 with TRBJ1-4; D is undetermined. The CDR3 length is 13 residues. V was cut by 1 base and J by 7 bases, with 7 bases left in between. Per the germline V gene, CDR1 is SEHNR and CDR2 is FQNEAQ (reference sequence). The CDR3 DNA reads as TGTGCCAGCAGCTTAGATGGCGCTGAAAAACTGTTTTTT. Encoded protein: CASSLDGAEKLFF.

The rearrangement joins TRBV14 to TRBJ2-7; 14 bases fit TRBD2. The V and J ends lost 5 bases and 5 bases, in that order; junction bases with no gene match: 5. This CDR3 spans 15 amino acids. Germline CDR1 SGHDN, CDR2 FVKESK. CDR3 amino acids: CASSKGLAGVHEQYF. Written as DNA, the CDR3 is TGTGCCAGCAGCAAGGGACTAGCGGGAGTCCACGAGCAGTACTTC.

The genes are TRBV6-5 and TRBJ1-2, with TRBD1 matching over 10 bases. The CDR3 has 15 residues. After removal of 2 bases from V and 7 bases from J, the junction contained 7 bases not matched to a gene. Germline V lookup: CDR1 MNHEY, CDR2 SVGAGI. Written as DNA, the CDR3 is TGTGCCAGCAGTTACGTGACAGGGGGCCATCGTGGCTACACCTTC. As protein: CASSYVTGGHRGYTF.

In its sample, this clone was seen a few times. CDR3 DNA: TGTGCCAGCAGCTCGGACAGCCCAAATTCACCCCTCCACTTT. Protein sequence: CASSSDSPNSPLHF. This chain links TRBV7-9 with TRBJ1-6; the D gene is possibly TRBD1 (6 bases). The CDR3 length is 14 residues. Trimming removed 4 bases at V and 7 bases at J, with 11 bases between. Germline V gene data show CDR1 as SEHNR and CDR2 as FQNEAQ (reference sequence).

CDR3 in DNA: TGTGCCAGCAGTTACGGGGGTATTAACTATGGCTACACCTTC. It encodes CASSYGGINYGYTF. The chain joins TRBV6-5 to TRBJ1-2; D might be TRBD1 (5 bases). This CDR3 is built from 14 residues. V dropped 2 bases and J dropped 1 base, with 8 bases sitting between them. Looked up from germline, CDR1 is MNHEY and CDR2 is SVGAGI.

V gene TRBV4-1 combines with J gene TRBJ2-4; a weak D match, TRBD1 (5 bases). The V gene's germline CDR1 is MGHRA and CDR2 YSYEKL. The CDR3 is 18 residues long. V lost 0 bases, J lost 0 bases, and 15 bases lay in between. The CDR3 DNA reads TGCGCCAGCAGCCAAGACCCCCAGGGCCATTTAGCCAAAAACATTCAGTACTTC. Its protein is CASSQDPQGHLAKNIQYF.

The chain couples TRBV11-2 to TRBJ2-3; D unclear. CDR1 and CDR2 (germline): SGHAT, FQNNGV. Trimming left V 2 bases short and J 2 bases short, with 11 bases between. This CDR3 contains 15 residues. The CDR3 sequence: CASSLRSADTDTQYF. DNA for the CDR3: TGTGCCAGCAGCTTAAGATCCGCAGACACAGATACGCAGTATTTT.

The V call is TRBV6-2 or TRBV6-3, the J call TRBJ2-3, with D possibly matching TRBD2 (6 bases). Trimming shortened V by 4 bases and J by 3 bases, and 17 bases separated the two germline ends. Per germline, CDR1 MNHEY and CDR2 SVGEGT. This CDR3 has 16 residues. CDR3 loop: CASSSPGTEGTDTQYF. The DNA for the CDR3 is TGTGCCAGCAGTTCTCCGGGGACGGAGGGGACAGATACGCAGTATTTT.

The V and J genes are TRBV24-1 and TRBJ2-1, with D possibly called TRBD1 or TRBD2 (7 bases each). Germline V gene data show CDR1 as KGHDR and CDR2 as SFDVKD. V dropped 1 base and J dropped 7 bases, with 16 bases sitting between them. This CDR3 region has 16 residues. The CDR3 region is CATSDLAGGGSNEQFF. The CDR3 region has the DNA TGTGCCACCAGTGATTTAGCAGGGGGGGGTTCAAATGAGCAGTTCTTC.

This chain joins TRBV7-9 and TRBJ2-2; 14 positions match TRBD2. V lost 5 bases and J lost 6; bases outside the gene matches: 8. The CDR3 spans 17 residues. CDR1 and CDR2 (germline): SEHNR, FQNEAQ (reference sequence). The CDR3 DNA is TGTGCCAGCAGCCCGCCGGGACTAGCGGGAGAAGCCGGGGAGCTGTTTTTT. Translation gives CASSPPGLAGEAGELFF.

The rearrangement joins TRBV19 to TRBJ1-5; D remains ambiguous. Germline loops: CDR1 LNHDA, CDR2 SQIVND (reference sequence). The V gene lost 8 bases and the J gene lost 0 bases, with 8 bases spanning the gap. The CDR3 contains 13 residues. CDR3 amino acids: CASLGYSNQPQHF. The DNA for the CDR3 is TGTGCCAGTCTGGGGTATAGCAATCAGCCCCAGCATTTT.

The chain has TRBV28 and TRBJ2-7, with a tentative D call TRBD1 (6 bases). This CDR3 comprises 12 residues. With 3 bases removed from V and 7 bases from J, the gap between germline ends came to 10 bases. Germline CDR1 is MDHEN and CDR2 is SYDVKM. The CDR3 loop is CASSFTGQEQYF. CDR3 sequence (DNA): TGTGCCAGCAGTTTCACAGGGCAAGAGCAGTACTTC.

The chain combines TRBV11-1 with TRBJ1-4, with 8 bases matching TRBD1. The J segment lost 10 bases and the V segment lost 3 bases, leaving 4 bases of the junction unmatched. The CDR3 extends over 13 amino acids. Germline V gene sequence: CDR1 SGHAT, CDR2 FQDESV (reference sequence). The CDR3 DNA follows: TGTGCCAGCAGCTTTGGACAGGGAGGAAAACTGTTTTTT. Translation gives CASSFGQGGKLFF.

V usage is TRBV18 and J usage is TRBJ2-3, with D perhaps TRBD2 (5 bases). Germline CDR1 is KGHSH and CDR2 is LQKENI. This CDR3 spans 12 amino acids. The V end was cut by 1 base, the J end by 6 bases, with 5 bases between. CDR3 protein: CASSPLADTQYF. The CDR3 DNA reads TGTGCCAGCTCACCACTAGCGGATACGCAGTATTTT.

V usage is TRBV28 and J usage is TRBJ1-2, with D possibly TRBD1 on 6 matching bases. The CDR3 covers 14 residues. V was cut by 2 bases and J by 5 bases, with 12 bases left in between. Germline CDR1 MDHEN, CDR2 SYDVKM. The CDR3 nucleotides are TGTGCCAGCAGTTTAGGGACACCCGGTTATGGCTACACCTTC. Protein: CASSLGTPGYGYTF.

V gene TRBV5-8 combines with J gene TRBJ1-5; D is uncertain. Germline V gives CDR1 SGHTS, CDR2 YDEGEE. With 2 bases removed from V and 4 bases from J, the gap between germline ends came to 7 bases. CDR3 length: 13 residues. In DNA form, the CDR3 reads TGTGCCAGCAGCTTATATGGGAATCAGCCCCAGCATTTT. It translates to CASSLYGNQPQHF.

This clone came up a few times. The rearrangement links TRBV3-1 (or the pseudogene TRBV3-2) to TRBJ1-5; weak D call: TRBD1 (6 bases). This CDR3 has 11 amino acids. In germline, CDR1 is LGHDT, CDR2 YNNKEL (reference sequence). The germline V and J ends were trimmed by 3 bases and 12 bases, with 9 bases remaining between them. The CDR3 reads CASSQGGDQHF. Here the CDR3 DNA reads TGTGCCAGCAGCCAGGGGGGCGACCAGCATTTT.